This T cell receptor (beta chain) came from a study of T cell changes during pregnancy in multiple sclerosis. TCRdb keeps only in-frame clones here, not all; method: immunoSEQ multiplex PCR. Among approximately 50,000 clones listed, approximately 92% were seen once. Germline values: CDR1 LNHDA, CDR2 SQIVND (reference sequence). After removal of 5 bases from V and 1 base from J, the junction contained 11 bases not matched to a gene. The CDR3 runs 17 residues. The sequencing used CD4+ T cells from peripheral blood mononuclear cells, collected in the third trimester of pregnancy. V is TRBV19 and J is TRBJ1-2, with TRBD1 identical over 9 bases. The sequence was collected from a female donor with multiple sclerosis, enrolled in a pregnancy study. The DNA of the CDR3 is TGTGCCAGTAGTGTTAAACAGGGGGCCAACTTTAACTATGGCTACACCTTC. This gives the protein CASSVKQGANFNYGYTF.